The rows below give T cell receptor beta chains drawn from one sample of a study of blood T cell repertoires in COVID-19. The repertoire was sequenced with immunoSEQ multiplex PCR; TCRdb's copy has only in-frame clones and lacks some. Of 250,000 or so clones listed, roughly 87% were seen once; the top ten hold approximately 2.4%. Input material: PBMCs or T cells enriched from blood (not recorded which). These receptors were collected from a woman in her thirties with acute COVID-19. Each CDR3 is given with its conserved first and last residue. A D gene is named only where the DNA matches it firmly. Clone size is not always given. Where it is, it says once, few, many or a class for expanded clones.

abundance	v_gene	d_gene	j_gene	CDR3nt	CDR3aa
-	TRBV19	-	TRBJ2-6	TGTGCCAGTACCCAGCAGGCTGGGGCCAACGTCCTGACTTTC	CASTQQAGANVLTF
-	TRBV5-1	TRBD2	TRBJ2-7	TGCGCCAGCAGCCCGCTTTTTCTTGGACTAGCGGCTCCCTACGAGCAGTACTTC	CASSPLFLGLAAPYEQYF
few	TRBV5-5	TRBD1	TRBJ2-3	TGTGCCAGCAGCAACAGACAGGGACGGACAGATACGCAGTATTTT	CASSNRQGRTDTQYF
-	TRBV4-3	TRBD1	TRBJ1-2	TGCGCCAGCAGCCAGATCGACAGGGGCTATGGCTACACCTTC	CASSQIDRGYGYTF
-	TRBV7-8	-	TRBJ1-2	TGTGCCAGCAGCTTAGGGCGGGGCAGGGCCCAGGGCTATGGCTACACCTTC	CASSLGRGRAQGYGYTF
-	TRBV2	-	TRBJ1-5	TGTGCCAGCAGGAGAGACAATCAGCCCCAGCATTTT	CASRRDNQPQHF
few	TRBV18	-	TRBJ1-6	TGTGCCAGCTCAGGAAGCCAAGTTCGGGGTCTTAATTCACCCCTCCACTTT	CASSGSQVRGLNSPLHF
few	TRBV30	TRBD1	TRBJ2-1	TGTGCCTGGAGTCCGGGACAGAGCTCCTACAATGAGCAGTTCTTC	CAWSPGQSSYNEQFF
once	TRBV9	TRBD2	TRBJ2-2	TGTGCCAGCAGCTCGAGCGGGGAGCGCACCGGGGAGCTGTTTTTT	CASSSSGERTGELFF
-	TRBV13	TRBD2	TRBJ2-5	TGTGCCAGCAGTCTCGGACGGGGGGGTTTTGAGGAGACCCAGTACTTC	CASSLGRGGFEETQYF
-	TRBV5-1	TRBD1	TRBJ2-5	TGCGCCAGCAGCTTAACCACTATAGGACAGGGAGGGACCCAGTACTTC	CASSLTTIGQGGTQYF
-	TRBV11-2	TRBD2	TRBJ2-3	TGTGCCAGCAGCTTAGATCAGGGACTAAGCACAGATACGCAGTATTTT	CASSLDQGLSTDTQYF
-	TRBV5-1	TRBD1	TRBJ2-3	TGCGCCAGCAGTAAGGGACAGTTACAAGATACGCAGTATTTT	CASSKGQLQDTQYF
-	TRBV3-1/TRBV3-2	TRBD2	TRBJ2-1	TGTGCCAGCAGCCAATACCTTCGGGGGGGCTCCTACAATGAGCAGTTCTTC	CASSQYLRGGSYNEQFF
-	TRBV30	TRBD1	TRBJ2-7	TGTGCCTGGAGTTATGGGACAGGGGGCCACGAGCAGTACTTC	CAWSYGTGGHEQYF
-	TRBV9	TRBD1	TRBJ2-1	TGTGCCAGCAGCTTCACCGGGACAGGCAACAATGAGCAGTTCTTC	CASSFTGTGNNEQFF
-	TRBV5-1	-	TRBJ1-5	TGCGCCAGCAGCCCTGGAGTGTCAGGGCAACAGCCCCAGCATTTT	CASSPGVSGQQPQHF
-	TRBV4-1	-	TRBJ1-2	TGCGCCAGCAGCCAAGTAAAAGGGGGTGGATATGGCTACACCTTC	CASSQVKGGGYGYTF
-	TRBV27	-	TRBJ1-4	TGTGCCAGCAGTTCCATACTAGCGCCGGCGGGGGAAAAACTGTTTTTT	CASSSILAPAGEKLFF
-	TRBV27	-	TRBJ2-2	TGTGCCAGCAGTAAGCCGACAGCCGCGAACACCGGGGAGCTGTTTTTT	CASSKPTAANTGELFF
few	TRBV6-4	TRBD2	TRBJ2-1	TGTGCCAGCAGTGACAGTACTAGCGGGGGCGGCGATGAGCAGTTCTTC	CASSDSTSGGGDEQFF
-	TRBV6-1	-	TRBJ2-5	TGTGCCAGCAGTGAAGCCAAGGCTAGCTACAGCGAGACCCAGTACTTC	CASSEAKASYSETQYF
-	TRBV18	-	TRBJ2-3	TGTGCCAGCTCACCATTAGAGATTAAAGATACGCAGTATTTT	CASSPLEIKDTQYF
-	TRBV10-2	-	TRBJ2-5	TGCGCCAGCAGTGAGTCGGTGCGGGGGCCTAAAGAGACCCAGTACTTC	CASSESVRGPKETQYF
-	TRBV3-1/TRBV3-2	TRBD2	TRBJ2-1	TGTGCCAGCAGCCCGCCTCGCGGGGGGGCCCATGAGCAGTTCTTC	CASSPPRGGAHEQFF
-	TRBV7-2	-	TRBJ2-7	TGTGCCAGCAGCCGGGACTTCGATTACGAGCAGTACTTC	CASSRDFDYEQYF
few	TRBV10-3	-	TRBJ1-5	TGTGCCATCAGTGAAAGCAGGGCCAATCAGCCCCAGCATTTT	CAISESRANQPQHF
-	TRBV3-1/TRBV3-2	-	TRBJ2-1	TGTGCCAGCAGCTCGGGAGCCTACAATGAGCAGTTCTTC	CASSSGAYNEQFF
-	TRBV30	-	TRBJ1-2	TGTGCCTGGAGTGTAGGCTGGAAGAGGCGGAATGGCTACACCTTC	CAWSVGWKRRNGYTF
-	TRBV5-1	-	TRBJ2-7	TGCGCCAGCAGCTTGGGTGGTTGGGCGACAGGGACTCCCTACGAGCAGTACTTC	CASSLGGWATGTPYEQYF
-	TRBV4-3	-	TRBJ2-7	TGCGCCAGCAGCCAAGATCCGCTAGCGAAGACCTACGAGCAGTACTTC	CASSQDPLAKTYEQYF
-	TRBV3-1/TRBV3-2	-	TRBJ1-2	TGTGCCAGCAGCCGGGGGGTTAACTATGGCTACACCTTC	CASSRGVNYGYTF
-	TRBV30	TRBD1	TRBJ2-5	TGTGCCTCACAGGGGGACCAAGAGACCCAGTACTTC	CASQGDQETQYF
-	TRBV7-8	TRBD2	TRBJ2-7	TGTGCCAGCAGCAAAACGCGTGCTAGCGGGGGCGCATACGAGCAGTACTTC	CASSKTRASGGAYEQYF
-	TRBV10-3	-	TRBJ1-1	TGTGCCATCACCAGGGTTTCCGGCGCTGAAGCTTTCTTT	CAITRVSGAEAFF